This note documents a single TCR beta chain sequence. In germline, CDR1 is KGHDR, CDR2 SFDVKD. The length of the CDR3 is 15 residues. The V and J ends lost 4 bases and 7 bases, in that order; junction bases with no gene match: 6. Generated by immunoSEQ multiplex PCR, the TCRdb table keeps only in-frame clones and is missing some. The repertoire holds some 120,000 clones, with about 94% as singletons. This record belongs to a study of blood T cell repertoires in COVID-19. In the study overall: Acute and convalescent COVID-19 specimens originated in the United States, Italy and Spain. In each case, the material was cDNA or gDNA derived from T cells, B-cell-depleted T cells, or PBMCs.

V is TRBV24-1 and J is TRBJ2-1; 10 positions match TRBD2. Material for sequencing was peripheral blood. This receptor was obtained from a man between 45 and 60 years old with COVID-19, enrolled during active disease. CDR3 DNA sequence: TGTGCCACCAGTGACGGGACTAGCGTAGGAAATGAGCAGTTCTTC. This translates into CATSDGTSVGNEQFF.